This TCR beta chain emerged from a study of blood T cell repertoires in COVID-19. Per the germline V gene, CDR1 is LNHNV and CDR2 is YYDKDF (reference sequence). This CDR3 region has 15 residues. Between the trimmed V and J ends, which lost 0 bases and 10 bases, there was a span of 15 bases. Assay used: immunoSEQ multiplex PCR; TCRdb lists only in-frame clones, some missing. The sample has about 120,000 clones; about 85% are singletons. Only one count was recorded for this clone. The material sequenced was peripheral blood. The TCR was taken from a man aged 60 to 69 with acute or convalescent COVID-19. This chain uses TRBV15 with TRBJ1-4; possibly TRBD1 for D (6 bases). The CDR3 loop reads CATSRDQGLIGKLFF. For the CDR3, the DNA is TGTGCCACCAGCAGAGATCAGGGGTTAATTGGAAAACTGTTTTTT.